This record concerns one T cell receptor beta chain sequence. Its antigen is unknown. The regulatory T cell sort gate was CD4+CD25hiCD127low/negative. TCRdb's copy holds only in-frame clones and misses some; the assay was immunoSEQ multiplex PCR. The data show 20,000 to 25,000 clones, roughly 93% seen once. This specimen belongs to a study of B cell selection in AIRE deficiency. General observations from the study: Healthy donors alone shared about a third of 3,500 to 4,000 Treg sequences; patients alone around 8.5%. Tconv and Treg cells from AIRE-deficient patients resembled healthy donors in TCRBV usage, CDR3 length and diversity. Roughly 31% of healthy-shared Treg TCRbeta sequences appeared in patient Tconv cells.

The sequence came from a human donor with AIRE deficiency. The sample was Tregs sorted from PBMCs.

CDR3 sequence reads: CASSQTFPSYNEQFF. Written as DNA, the CDR3 is TGTGCCAGCAGCCAGACATTCCCGTCCTACAATGAGCAGTTCTTC. The chain combines TRBV14 with TRBJ2-1, with unresolved D. Trimming shortened V by 3 bases and J by 1 base, and 10 bases separated the two germline ends. This CDR3 region has 15 residues. CDR1 and CDR2 from the germline V gene are SGHDN and FVKESK.